The T cell receptor (beta chain) under discussion was sequenced for a study of cytomegalovirus exposure and HLA in healthy donors. Study findings and constraints: CMV antigen specificity of three CMV-associated chains was confirmed in vitro.

Of note for this clone: Its cognate antigen is unknown.

60 Vbeta and 13 Jbeta primers were used in PCR. The assay was immunoSEQ multiplex PCR, and TCRdb's table has in-frame clones only and misses some. The table includes tens of thousands of clones, approximately 68% detected once. There are 16 residues in the CDR3. Germline lookup yields CDR1 SGHDN and CDR2 FVKESK. With 0 bases removed from V and 6 bases from J, the gap between germline ends came to 15 bases. The J gene is TRBJ2-1, the V gene TRBV14; TRBD1 is a possible D gene (6 bases). The TCR originated in a woman between 45 and 60 years old in good health and CMV-seropositive. The sequenced sample was PBMCs. The CDR3 region is CASSQEYRVSSNEQFF. CDR3 bases: TGTGCCAGCAGCCAAGAGTACAGGGTGTCGAGCAATGAGCAGTTCTTC.